This passage covers 22 T cell receptor beta chains from one sample sequenced in a study of blood T cell repertoires in COVID-19. The method was immunoSEQ multiplex PCR; TCRdb's version includes in-frame clones alone and lacks a portion of them. The sample has over 30,000 clones, 81% seen once. The sample consisted of peripheral blood. The receptors were sampled from a man aged 80 or over with active or convalescent COVID-19.

The chain uses TRBV11-3 and TRBJ2-3; D is perhaps TRBD1 (5 bases). Germline CDR1 and CDR2: SGHNT and YENEEA. This CDR3 contains 15 residues. With 1 base removed from V and 0 bases from J, the gap between germline ends came to 8 bases. Written as DNA, the CDR3 is TGTGCCAGCAGCTTAGGGGCAGGGAGCACAGATACGCAGTATTTT. This encodes CASSLGAGSTDTQYF.

The CDR3 is CATSDNTPGQGYGELFF. The CDR3 DNA reads TGTGCCACCAGTGACAATACCCCGGGACAGGGTTACGGGGAGCTGTTTTTT. This chain joins TRBV24-1 and TRBJ2-2; 9 nucleotides agree with TRBD1. Germline CDR1 reads KGHDR; CDR2 reads SFDVKD. The CDR3 is 17 residues long. V was clipped by 4 bases and J by 7 bases; unmatched bases: 12.

This rearrangement joins TRBV11-1 to TRBJ2-1; the D is unclear. With 4 bases removed from V and 4 bases from J, the gap between germline ends came to 5 bases. The germline V gene has CDR1 SGHAT and CDR2 FQDESV (reference sequence). The length of the CDR3 is 12 residues. In DNA, the CDR3 is TGTGCCAGCAGCTCAGGATACAATGAGCAGTTCTTC. Translating gives CASSSGYNEQFF.

The V and J genes are TRBV5-4 and TRBJ2-5; D is possibly TRBD1 (6 bases). V shed 0 bases and J shed 3 bases, with 12 bases lying between them. CDR1 and CDR2 from the germline V gene are SGHNT and YYREEE (reference sequence). The CDR3 is made up of 15 amino acids. The chain's CDR3 is CASSLALGGKETQYF. The CDR3 nucleotides read TGTGCCAGCAGCTTGGCTTTAGGGGGAAAAGAGACCCAGTACTTC.

J is TRBJ1-5 and V is TRBV27; TRBD1 matches 7 bases. J gave up 3 bases and V 4 bases, and 6 bases lay outside the gene matches. Germline V gene sequence: CDR1 MNHEY, CDR2 SMNVEV (reference sequence). The CDR3 is 15 amino acids. The CDR3, as DNA: TGTGCCAGCAGTTGGTCGACAGGGAACAATCAGCCCCAGCATTTT. This codes for CASSWSTGNNQPQHF.

The chain combines TRBV11-2 with TRBJ2-4, with TRBD1 identical over 7 bases. Per germline, CDR1 SGHAT and CDR2 FQNNGV. This CDR3 has 13 amino acids. With V trimmed by 4 bases and J by 3 bases, 0 bases remained unmatched. CDR3 in amino acids: CASSWDSKNIQYF. CDR3 nucleotides: TGTGCCAGCAGCTGGGACAGCAAAAACATTCAGTACTTC.

On this clone: Mismatch with germline at one junction end may stem from a read error. The chain is built from TRBV6-1 and TRBJ1-1; weak D call: TRBD1 (5 bases). CDR3 length: 14 amino acids. CDR1 is MNHNS and CDR2 is SASEGT in the germline V gene. CDR3 coding DNA: TGTGCCAGCAGGGAAGGGGCACTCCGTGCTGAAGCTTTCTTT. It encodes CASREGALRAEAFF.

The CDR3 spells CASGLLREGGKEPQHF. CDR3 nucleotides: TGTGCTAGTGGTTTGCTCCGGGAAGGGGGCAAGGAGCCCCAGCATTTT. The chain joins TRBV12-5 to TRBJ1-5; TRBD1 matches at 7 bases. This CDR3 is 16 amino acids long. After removal of 2 bases from V and 8 bases from J, the junction contained 12 bases not matched to a gene. The germline CDR1 and CDR2 sequences are LGHNT and FRNRAP.

Only a few counts were recorded for this clone. The chain couples TRBV11-2 to TRBJ2-1; 7 nucleotides align to TRBD1. The germline V gene encodes CDR1 SGHAT and CDR2 FQNNGV. V lost 3 bases and J lost 7; bases outside the gene matches: 6. The CDR3 has 14 residues. CDR3 nucleotide sequence: TGTGCCAGCAGCTTTAGAAGGGGGCGAAATGAGCAGTTCTTC. This gives the protein CASSFRRGRNEQFF.

The V and J genes are TRBV7-9 and TRBJ1-6, with 8 bases that match TRBD1. The CDR3 spans 14 residues. Trimming removed 8 bases from V and 7 bases from J; junction bases left unmatched: 7. The germline gives CDR1 SEHNR, CDR2 FQNEAQ (reference sequence). The CDR3 protein is CASGRQGSNSPLHF. CDR3 DNA sequence: TGTGCCAGCGGACGACAGGGGTCCAATTCACCCCTCCACTTT.

A single count supports this clone. V usage is TRBV29-1 and J usage is TRBJ2-7; tentatively, D is TRBD1 (6 bases). Deletions cut 5 bases from V and 6 bases from J, with 8 bases between. CDR1 SQVTM and CDR2 ANQGSEA come from the germline V gene. CDR3 length equals 10 residues. Here the CDR3 reads CSVIRGEQYF. For the CDR3, the DNA is TGCAGCGTTATCAGGGGCGAGCAGTACTTC.

The chain is built from TRBV20-1 and TRBJ2-7, with D possibly TRBD2 on 5 matching bases. Trimming stripped 3 bases from V and 3 bases from J, with 6 bases between. CDR3 length equals 11 residues. Germline CDR1 reads DFQATT; CDR2 reads SNEGSKA (reference sequence). CDR3 nucleotide sequence: TGCAGTGCTAGCGACTACTACGAGCAGTACTTC. This encodes CSASDYYEQYF.

This sequence joins TRBV5-1 and TRBJ2-2; D not resolved. Germline V gene sequence: CDR1 SGHRS, CDR2 YFSETQ. Trimming took off 0 bases at V and 1 base at J, with 10 bases between the two ends. CDR3 length equals 16 residues. The CDR3 loop reads CASSLAIPGNTGELFF. For the CDR3, the DNA is TGCGCCAGCAGCTTGGCCATTCCGGGGAACACCGGGGAGCTGTTTTTT.

The chain has TRBV7-9 and TRBJ1-1; D is possibly TRBD1 (5 bases). Per germline, CDR1 SEHNR and CDR2 FQNEAQ (reference sequence). V was cut by 3 bases and J by 4 bases, with 9 bases left in between. The CDR3 has 13 residues. The CDR3 DNA reads TGTGCCAGCAGCTTGGGGGGGTCCACTGAAGCTTTCTTT. It encodes CASSLGGSTEAFF.

V and J are TRBV19 and TRBJ2-3, with 8 bases aligning to TRBD1. V gave up 6 bases and J gave up 1 base; unmatched junction bases: 0. Germline lookup yields CDR1 LNHDA and CDR2 SQIVND (reference sequence). CDR3 length equals 13 residues. As DNA, the CDR3 is TGTGCCAGTAGACAGGGGGGCACAGATACGCAGTATTTT. This translates into CASRQGGTDTQYF.

This chain connects TRBV7-6 to TRBJ2-5; the match to TRBD1 covers 7 bases. Germline V CDR1 and CDR2: SGHVS, FNYEAQ. The CDR3 is 15 residues long. Trimming cost V 2 bases and J 1 base; bases outside gene matches: 4. The CDR3 spells CASSLRRGLQETQYF. CDR3 in DNA: TGTGCCAGCAGCTTACGTAGGGGGCTCCAAGAGACCCAGTACTTC.

This chain uses TRBV21-1 with TRBJ1-4; the D segment call TRBD1 is taken from the table without a DNA check. TRBV21-1 is reported as a pseudogene. This CDR3 has 8 amino acids. CDR3 DNA sequence: TGTGCCAGCCAGGGGCTGTTTTTT. Its protein is CASQGLFF.

The chain is built from TRBV29-1 and TRBJ1-1, with 9 bases that match TRBD1. The CDR3 is 14 amino acids. Per the germline V gene, CDR1 is SQVTM and CDR2 is ANQGSEA. Trimming cost V 8 bases and J 1 base; bases outside gene matches: 8. The CDR3 sequence: CSYARGQGNTEAFF. CDR3 nucleotides: TGCAGCTACGCCAGGGGACAGGGGAACACTGAAGCTTTCTTT.

V is TRBV5-1 and J is TRBJ1-1, with 8 bases aligning to TRBD1. Trimming took 0 bases from V and 6 from J; bases not matched to a gene: 7. Germline V gene lookup returns CDR1 SGHRS and CDR2 YFSETQ. The CDR3 length is 15 residues. DNA for the CDR3: TGCGCCAGCAGCTTGGGACAGGGGACCCTCCCTGAAGCTTTCTTT. It is translated as CASSLGQGTLPEAFF.

This clone was seen a handful of times. This rearrangement joins TRBV24-1 to TRBJ2-3; 12 nucleotides match TRBD2. The CDR3 sequence is 16 residues long. The V gene end was trimmed by 3 bases and the J gene end by 1 base; junction bases not matched to a gene: 1. Germline V gives CDR1 KGHDR, CDR2 SFDVKD. In DNA, the CDR3 is TGTGCCACCAGTGATGGGACTAGCGGGCGCACAGATACGCAGTATTTT. This gives the protein CATSDGTSGRTDTQYF.

This chain joins TRBV27 and TRBJ2-7; 7 nucleotides align to TRBD2. Trimming cost V 3 bases and J 0 bases; bases outside gene matches: 11. Looked up from germline, CDR1 is MNHEY and CDR2 is SMNVEV (reference sequence). The CDR3 runs 17 residues. CDR3 sequence: CASSFAGAGRYSYEQYF. The CDR3 region has the DNA TGTGCCAGCAGTTTTGCCGGAGCGGGACGGTACTCCTACGAGCAGTACTTC.

The rearrangement links TRBV7-2 to TRBJ2-5, with TRBD2 matching over 9 bases. This CDR3 contains 18 residues. The V gene end was trimmed by 2 bases and the J gene end by 5 bases; junction bases not matched to a gene: 15. Germline CDR1 reads SGHTA; CDR2 reads FQGNSA. The CDR3 nucleotides are TGTGCCAGCAGCTTAATGGCGGGGGGGTTCGGTTCGGCGGAGACCCAGTACTTC. It specifies CASSLMAGGFGSAETQYF.